The next 21 T cell receptor beta chains were all read from a single sample in a study of control samples from healthy donors and cancer patients. The data were produced by immunoSEQ multiplex PCR, yet TCRdb's version contains in-frame clones alone and is incomplete. The sample lists approximately 89,000 clones; roughly nine tenths were seen once. Source material: blood. All receptors come from a man aged 25 to 40 in good health.

The chain links TRBV12-5 to TRBJ1-1; 7 positions match TRBD1. The germline gives CDR1 LGHNT, CDR2 FRNRAP. After removal of 4 bases from V and 4 bases from J, the junction contained 9 bases not matched to a gene. The CDR3 covers 15 residues. CDR3 sequence (DNA): TGTGCTAGTGGTTCACAGGGGCCCCAGGGCACTGAAGCTTTCTTT. Its translation: CASGSQGPQGTEAFF.

The rearrangement links TRBV19 to TRBJ1-1; D might be TRBD1 (6 bases). This CDR3 contains 16 residues. The germline V and J ends were trimmed by 0 bases and 2 bases, with 13 bases remaining between them. Germline V gene data show CDR1 as LNHDA and CDR2 as SQIVND (reference sequence). CDR3 residues: CASSIDPGDDNTEAFF. Written as DNA, the CDR3 is TGTGCCAGTAGTATAGATCCAGGGGATGACAACACTGAAGCTTTCTTT.

V and J are TRBV6-5 and TRBJ1-2, with D unresolved. CDR3 length equals 13 residues. V lost 2 bases to trimming and J lost 2 bases, with 6 bases between them. Looked up from germline, CDR1 is MNHEY and CDR2 is SVGAGI. The CDR3 spells CASSYTVNYGYTF. The CDR3 DNA sequence: TGTGCCAGCAGTTACACGGTGAACTATGGCTACACCTTC.

The chain uses TRBV29-1 and TRBJ2-1; unclear D gene. Germline lookup yields CDR1 SQVTM and CDR2 ANQGSEA. The CDR3 contains 14 residues. The germline V and J ends were trimmed by 7 bases and 3 bases, with 16 bases remaining between them. The DNA for the CDR3 is TGCAGCGGCGAAAACTTCGACGGCTACAATGAGCAGTTCTTC. The encoded protein is CSGENFDGYNEQFF.

The chain carries TRBV3-1 (or the pseudogene TRBV3-2) and TRBJ2-2; TRBD2 might be the D (5 bases). The CDR3 covers 15 residues. V lost 4 bases, J lost 6 bases, and 15 bases lay in between. Germline V lookup: CDR1 LGHDT, CDR2 YNNKEL (reference sequence). The CDR3 nucleotides are TGTGCCAGCAGCCGTCAAGACACTAGACCCGGGGAGCTGTTTTTT. It codes for CASSRQDTRPGELFF.

The chain combines TRBV4-1 with TRBJ2-2; D is unresolved. V was clipped by 4 bases and J by 8 bases, with 11 bases between them. CDR1 is MGHRA, CDR2 YSYEKL, per germline. The CDR3 has 13 amino acids. This CDR3 reads CASSPTLRGELFF. In DNA form, the CDR3 reads TGCGCCAGCAGCCCTACTCTTCGGGGGGAGCTGTTTTTT.

The chain combines TRBV13 with TRBJ1-1; D remains ambiguous. V was shortened by 5 bases and J by 2 bases, with 9 bases between the two germline ends. CDR1 is PRHDT, CDR2 FYEKMQ, per germline (reference sequence). The length of the CDR3 is 13 residues. Here the CDR3 reads CASSPSFNTEAFF. CDR3 bases: TGTGCCAGCAGCCCCTCCTTTAACACTGAAGCTTTCTTT.

Of note for this clone: A much larger clone differs by one base, so this may be a read error. The chain carries TRBV2 and TRBJ2-7; D gene unclear. V dropped 5 bases and J dropped 4 bases, with 6 bases sitting between them. CDR1 is SNHLY and CDR2 is FYNNEI in the germline V gene. The CDR3 loop spans 11 amino acids. CDR3 sequence reads: CASSSFYEQYF. CDR3 bases: TGTGCCAGCAGTTCTTTTTACGAGCAGTACTTC.

This clone was observed a single time. The chain employs TRBV9 and TRBJ2-5; no reliable D call. V lost 0 bases and J lost 7, with 10 bases in between. Germline loops: CDR1 SGDLS, CDR2 YYNGEE. This CDR3 spans 13 amino acids. The chain's CDR3 is CASSVGEYGTQYF. The CDR3 DNA reads TGTGCCAGCAGCGTAGGAGAATATGGGACCCAGTACTTC.

The chain carries TRBV30 and TRBJ2-2; no clear D gene. V was trimmed by 2 bases and J by 1 base, leaving 14 bases between them. Germline loops: CDR1 GTSNPN, CDR2 SVGIG (reference sequence). The CDR3 totals 16 residues. The DNA of the CDR3 is TGTGCCTGGAGTAATACGCTCCTCCAGAACACCGGGGAGCTGTTTTTT. As protein: CAWSNTLLQNTGELFF.

The chain is built from TRBV30 and TRBJ2-7; D not resolved. The V end was cut by 5 bases, the J end by 6 bases, with 20 bases between. Germline assignment: CDR1 GTSNPN and CDR2 SVGIG (reference sequence). The CDR3 length is 14 residues. CDR3 sequence (DNA): TGTGCCTGGTCTCCTAATCGGCAGCAGGCCGAGCAGTACTTC. Amino acids: CAWSPNRQQAEQYF. The variable domain in full, completed from reference TRBV30 and TRBJ2-7, reads SQTIHQWPATLVQPVGSPLSLECTVEGTSNPNLYWYRQAAGRGLQLLFYSVGIGQISSEVPQNLSASRPQDRQFILSSKKLLLSDSGFYLCAWSPNRQQAEQYFGPGTRLTVT.

This chain connects TRBV15 to TRBJ2-7; weak D call: TRBD1 (6 bases). The CDR3 has 13 amino acids. Germline V gene sequence: CDR1 LNHNV, CDR2 YYDKDF (reference sequence). The germline V and J ends were trimmed by 1 base and 3 bases, with 7 bases remaining between them. CDR3 sequence reads: CATSRGTVYEQYV. CDR3 bases: TGTGCCACCAGCAGAGGGACAGTCTACGAGCAGTACGTC.

DNA of the CDR3: TGTGCCAGCAGCCTCGGAGTCCCTTACTACTACGAGCAGTACTTC. It yields the protein CASSLGVPYYYEQYF. The rearrangement uses TRBV14 and TRBJ2-7; D unresolved. Per the germline V gene, CDR1 is SGHDN and CDR2 is FVKESK. Trimming took off 4 bases at V and 3 bases at J, with 16 bases between the two ends. The CDR3 totals 15 residues.

V and J are TRBV19 and TRBJ1-5; D unresolved. Germline lookup yields CDR1 LNHDA and CDR2 SQIVND (reference sequence). This CDR3 comprises 13 residues. The V end lost 5 bases, the J end lost 10 bases, and 15 bases lay between the germline ends. The CDR3, as DNA: TGTGCCAGTAGTGACACCTCTGGCCAACCCCAGCATTTT. Its translation: CASSDTSGQPQHF.

In regard to this clone: The sample contains more than one DNA sequence encoding this CDR3. The chain has TRBV9 and TRBJ2-7, with D perhaps TRBD1 (5 bases). The germline V gene has CDR1 SGDLS and CDR2 YYNGEE. V gave up 0 bases and J gave up 1 base, with 11 bases separating them. The CDR3 length is 15 residues. The CDR3 spells CASSVGPRGSYEQYF. The CDR3 coding sequence is TGTGCCAGCAGCGTAGGTCCAAGGGGTTCCTACGAGCAGTACTTC.

The chain has TRBV11-3 and TRBJ2-2, with D uncertain. V was shortened by 0 bases and J by 6 bases, with 5 bases between the two germline ends. The CDR3 is 13 amino acids. Germline V CDR1 and CDR2: SGHNT, YENEEA. CDR3: CASSLDQAGELFF. CDR3 nucleotide sequence: TGTGCCAGCAGCTTAGATCAGGCCGGGGAGCTGTTTTTT.

The genes are TRBV2 and TRBJ2-3; D is unclear. Germline lookup yields CDR1 SNHLY and CDR2 FYNNEI. This CDR3 spans 8 amino acids. Trimming stripped 6 bases from V and 10 bases from J, with 2 bases between. The DNA of the CDR3 is TGTGCCAGCAGGGCGCAGTATTTT. It encodes CASRAQYF.

CDR3 loop: CAWSVSTGGADGYTF. The DNA of the CDR3 is TGTGCCTGGAGTGTCTCGACAGGGGGCGCAGATGGCTACACCTTC. The chain carries TRBV30 and TRBJ1-2; 10 bases match TRBD1. The germline V gene encodes CDR1 GTSNPN and CDR2 SVGIG (reference sequence). The CDR3 length is 15 residues. The J segment lost 6 bases and the V segment lost 0 bases, leaving 7 bases of the junction unmatched. The complete variable domain, with remaining parts taken from reference TRBV30 and TRBJ1-2, reads SQTIHQWPATLVQPVGSPLSLECTVEGTSNPNLYWYRQAAGRGLQLLFYSVGIGQISSEVPQNLSASRPQDRQFILSSKKLLLSDSGFYLCAWSVSTGGADGYTFGSGTRLTVV.

This chain connects TRBV27 to TRBJ2-1; TRBD2 matches at 8 bases. V lost 2 bases to trimming and J lost 0 bases; unmatched junction nucleotides: 6. CDR1 and CDR2 from the germline V gene are MNHEY and SMNVEV (reference sequence). The CDR3 runs 17 residues. CDR3 in amino acids: CASSLNSGAFSYNEQFF. In DNA form, the CDR3 reads TGTGCCAGCAGTTTAAATAGCGGGGCGTTCTCCTACAATGAGCAGTTCTTC.

The chain has TRBV24-1 and TRBJ2-2; D not certain. Germline CDR1 is KGHDR and CDR2 is SFDVKD. V lost 4 bases, J lost 3 bases, and 5 bases lay in between. This CDR3 region has 13 residues. The CDR3 DNA is TGTGCCACCAGTGACCTTGACACCGGGGAGCTGTTTTTT. It codes for CATSDLDTGELFF.

The chain combines TRBV5-8 with TRBJ1-3; D uncertain. The CDR3 covers 16 residues. The germline gives CDR1 SGHTS, CDR2 YDEGEE. Trimming left V 4 bases short and J 0 bases short, with 14 bases between. The CDR3, as DNA: TGTGCCAGCAGCAGGACCGTCACATTCTCTGGAAACACCATATATTTT. This gives the protein CASSRTVTFSGNTIYF. The variable domain in full, with the rest retrieved from reference TRBV5-8 and TRBJ1-3, is EAGVTQSPTHLIKTRGQQATLRCSPISGHTSVYWYQQALGLGLQFLLWYDEGEERNRGNFPPRFSGRQFPNYSSELNVNALELEDSALYLCASSRTVTFSGNTIYFGEGSWLTVV.